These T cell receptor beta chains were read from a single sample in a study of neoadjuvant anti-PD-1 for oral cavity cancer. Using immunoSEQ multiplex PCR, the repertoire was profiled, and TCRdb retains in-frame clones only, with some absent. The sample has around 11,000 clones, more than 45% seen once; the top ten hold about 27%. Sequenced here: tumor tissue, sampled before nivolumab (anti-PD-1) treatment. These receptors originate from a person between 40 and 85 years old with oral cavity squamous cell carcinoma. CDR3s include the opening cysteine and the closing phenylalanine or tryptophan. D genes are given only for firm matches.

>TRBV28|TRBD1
CASHAIADRARANYGYTF
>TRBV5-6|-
CASSLAAAQPQHF
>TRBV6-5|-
CASSYGGEEFF
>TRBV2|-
CASSVDGHSGNTIYF
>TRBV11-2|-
CASSLDRRGPSYNEQFF
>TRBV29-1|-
CSVGVVGTANEKLFF
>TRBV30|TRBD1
CAWGTGTGITEAFF
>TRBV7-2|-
CASSFRRGSEKLFF
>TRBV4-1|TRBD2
CASSQDSRLAPGELFF
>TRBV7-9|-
CASSFNYGDHATNEKLFF
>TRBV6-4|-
CASSDVARSGNTIYF
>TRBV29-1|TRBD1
CSIQGANYEQYF
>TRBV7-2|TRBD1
CASCRDRFGEETQYF
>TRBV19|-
CASSARGGYTF
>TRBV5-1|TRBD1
CASSQTGGTYEQYF
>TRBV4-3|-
CASSQDVAETITYNEQFF
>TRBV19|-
CASSIRVNGAGELFF
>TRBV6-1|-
CASSARESGYGYTF
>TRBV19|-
CASSIGYRTDTQYF
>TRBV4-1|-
CASSHPSRASTDTQYF
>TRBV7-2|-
CASSVRVNSNQPQHF
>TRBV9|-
CASSLTLNTEAFF
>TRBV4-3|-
CASSQLTEGNTIYF
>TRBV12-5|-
CASGFADQPQHF
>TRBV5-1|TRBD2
CASSLGLAGTDTQYF
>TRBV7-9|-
CASSLNPLAGLTF
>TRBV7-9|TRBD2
CASSHGGGDEQYF
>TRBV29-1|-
CSVGGRTNEKLFF
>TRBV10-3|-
CAIRREQAANGYTF
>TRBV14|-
CASSRRGGETTSNQPQHF
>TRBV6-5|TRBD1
CASSLPGQQNTEAFF
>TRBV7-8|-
CASSPRGSAYNEQFF
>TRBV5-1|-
CASSLEGVSYNEQFF
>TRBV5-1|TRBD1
CASSWGTGSLDTQYF
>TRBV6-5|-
CASRLRYEQYF
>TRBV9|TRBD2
CASSAAGGLTDTQYF
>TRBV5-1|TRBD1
CASSLDRGSSYEQYF
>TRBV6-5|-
CASSYSGSLGRNEQFF
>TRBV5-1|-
CASSLGQGSYGYTF
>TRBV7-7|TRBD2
CASSLGTSNNEQFF
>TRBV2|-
CASSREVETEAFF
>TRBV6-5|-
CASTYFGIQYF
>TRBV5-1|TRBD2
CASSASGGTETQYF
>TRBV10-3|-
CAISGEYSNQPQHF
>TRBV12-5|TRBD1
CASGGDRAYNEQFF
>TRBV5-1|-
CASSLDGGIEQPQHF
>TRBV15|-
CATSRDRGYEQYF
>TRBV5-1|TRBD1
CASSGAQGAGETQYF
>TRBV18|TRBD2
CASSLEQRGADTQYF
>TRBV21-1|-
CASKSGVSNYGYTF
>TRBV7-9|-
CASSLSGASLGGYTF
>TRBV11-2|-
CASSISRETQYF
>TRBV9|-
CASPSEWGIYGYTF
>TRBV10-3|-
CAISESGYNEQFF
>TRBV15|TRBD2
CATSNYYRTSGAPKETQYF
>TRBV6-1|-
CASSDRQVNSGNTIYF
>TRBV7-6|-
CASTRTAEDYGYTF
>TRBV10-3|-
CAISETQRGYETQYF
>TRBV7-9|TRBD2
CASSSIAGVTDTQYF
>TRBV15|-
CATGQMNTGELFF